This T cell receptor beta chain was sequenced for a study of blood T cell repertoires in COVID-19. Overall study: From the United States, Italy and Spain came samples of acute and convalescent COVID-19. T cells, B-cell-depleted T cells, or PBMCs supplied cDNA or gDNA.

Original handling: Amplified reference gene primers provided the basis for estimating nucleated cell counts. Only in-frame clones appear in the TCRdb table, and some are missing; sequencing was by immunoSEQ multiplex PCR. V and J calls and clone size come straight from that table; D and trimming were deduced from the DNA. The repertoire holds roughly 110,000 clones, with roughly 80% as singletons. This CDR3 spans 12 amino acids. From germline, CDR1 is SNHLY and CDR2 FYNNEI. Trimming cost V 8 bases and J 0 bases, with 5 bases left between them. The V gene is TRBV2, the J gene TRBJ1-3; no definite D call. This receptor was identified in a human donor in a cohort sampled during active COVID-19. The material sequenced was peripheral blood. The CDR3 loop is CASQSSGNTIYF. CDR3 nucleotide sequence: TGTGCCAGCCAGTCCTCTGGAAACACCATATATTTT. The full variable domain, completed using reference TRBV2 and TRBJ1-3, is EPEVTQTPSHQVTQMGQEVILRCVPISNHLYFYWYRQILGQKVEFLVSFYNNEISEKSEIFDDQFSVERPDGSNFTLKIRSTKLEDSAMYFCASQSSGNTIYFGEGSWLTVV.